The source of this TCR beta chain is a study of blood T cell repertoires in COVID-19. TCRdb keeps only in-frame clones here, not all; method: immunoSEQ multiplex PCR. Found here are approximately 470,000 clones, 70% to 90% of them singletons; the top ten hold 3% to 4%. The CDR3 consists of 14 residues. V trimming: 4 bases; J trimming: 7 bases; junction bases outside the gene matches: 4. Germline CDR1 MNHEY, CDR2 SVGEGT. The chain uses TRBV6-2 or TRBV6-3 and TRBJ2-3, with 11 bases aligning to TRBD1. Sequencing was done on a sample of peripheral blood. This TCR derives from a human donor in a cohort sampled during active COVID-19. CDR3 amino acids: CASSLDRGLHTQYF. DNA of the CDR3: TGTGCCAGCAGTTTGGACAGGGGGCTCCATACGCAGTATTTT.